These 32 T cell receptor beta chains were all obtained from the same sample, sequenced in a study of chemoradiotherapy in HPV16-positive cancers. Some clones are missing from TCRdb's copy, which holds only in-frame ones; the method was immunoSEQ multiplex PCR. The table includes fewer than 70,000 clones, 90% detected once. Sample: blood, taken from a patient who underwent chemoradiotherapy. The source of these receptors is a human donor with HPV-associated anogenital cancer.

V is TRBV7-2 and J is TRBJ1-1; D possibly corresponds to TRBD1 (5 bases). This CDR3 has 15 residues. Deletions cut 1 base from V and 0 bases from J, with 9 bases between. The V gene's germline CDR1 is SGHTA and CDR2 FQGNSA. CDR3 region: CASSLEGSMNTEAFF. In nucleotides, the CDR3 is TGTGCCAGCAGCTTAGAGGGGAGCATGAACACTGAAGCTTTCTTT.

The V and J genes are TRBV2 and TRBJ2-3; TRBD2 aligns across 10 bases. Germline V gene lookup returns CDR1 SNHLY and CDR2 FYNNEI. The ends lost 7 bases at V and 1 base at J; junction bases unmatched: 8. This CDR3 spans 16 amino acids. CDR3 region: CASKDLAGGRTDTQYF. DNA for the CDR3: TGTGCCAGCAAGGATTTAGCGGGGGGACGCACAGATACGCAGTATTTT.

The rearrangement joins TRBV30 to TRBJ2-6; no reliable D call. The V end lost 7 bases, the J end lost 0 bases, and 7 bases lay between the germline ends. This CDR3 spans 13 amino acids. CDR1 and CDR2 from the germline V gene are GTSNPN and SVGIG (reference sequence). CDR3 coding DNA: TGTGCCTATGTCTTCTCTGGGGCCAACGTCCTGACTTTC. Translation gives CAYVFSGANVLTF.

The CDR3, as DNA: TGTGCCAGTAGCCTCTTTGAAACCTATGCGAACACCGGGGAGCTGTTTTTT. It is translated as CASSLFETYANTGELFF. This chain connects TRBV19 to TRBJ2-2, with unresolved D. Per germline, CDR1 LNHDA and CDR2 SQIVND (reference sequence). Between the trimmed V and J ends, which lost 6 bases and 0 bases, there was a span of 17 bases. This CDR3 region has 17 residues.

The CDR3 reads CASSGKVWTGELFF. The CDR3 DNA reads TGTGCCAGTAGTGGGAAAGTATGGACCGGGGAGCTGTTTTTT. V gene TRBV19 combines with J gene TRBJ2-2; D remains unclear. The V end lost 5 bases, the J end lost 5 bases, and 12 bases lay between the germline ends. CDR1 LNHDA and CDR2 SQIVND come from the germline V gene (reference sequence). The CDR3 sequence is 14 residues long.

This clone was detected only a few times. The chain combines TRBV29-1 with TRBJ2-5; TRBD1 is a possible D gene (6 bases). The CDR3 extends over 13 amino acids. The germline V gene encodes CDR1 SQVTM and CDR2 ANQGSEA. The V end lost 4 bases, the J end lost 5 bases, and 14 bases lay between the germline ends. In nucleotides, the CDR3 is TGCAGCGTTGTTGGCAGGGGCTGGGAGACCCAGTACTTC. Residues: CSVVGRGWETQYF.

The CDR3 is CASSHPQGIDTEAFF. Here the CDR3 DNA reads TGTGCCAGCAGCCACCCACAGGGGATAGACACTGAAGCTTTCTTT. V and J are TRBV4-2 and TRBJ1-1, with 7 bases matching TRBD1. Trimming cost V 3 bases and J 3 bases; bases outside gene matches: 7. Looked up from germline, CDR1 is LGHNA and CDR2 is YNFKEQ. This CDR3 has 15 amino acids.

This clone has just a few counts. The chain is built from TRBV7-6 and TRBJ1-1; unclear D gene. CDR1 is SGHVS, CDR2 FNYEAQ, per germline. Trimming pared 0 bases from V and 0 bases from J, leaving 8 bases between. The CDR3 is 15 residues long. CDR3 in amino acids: CASSLAAQVNTEAFF. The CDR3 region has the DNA TGTGCCAGCAGCTTAGCGGCTCAGGTGAACACTGAAGCTTTCTTT.

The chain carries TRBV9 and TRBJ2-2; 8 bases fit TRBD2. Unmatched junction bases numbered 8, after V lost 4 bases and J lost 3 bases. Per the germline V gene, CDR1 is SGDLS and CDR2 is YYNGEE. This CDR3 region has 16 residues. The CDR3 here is CASSQTGTSHTGELFF. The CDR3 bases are TGTGCCAGCAGCCAGACCGGGACTAGTCACACCGGGGAGCTGTTTTTT.

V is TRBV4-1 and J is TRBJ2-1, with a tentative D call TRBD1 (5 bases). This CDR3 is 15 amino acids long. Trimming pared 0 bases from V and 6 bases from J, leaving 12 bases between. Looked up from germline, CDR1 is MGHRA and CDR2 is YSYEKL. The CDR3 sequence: CASSQDIWQGNEQFF. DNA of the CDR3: TGCGCCAGCAGCCAAGATATATGGCAGGGCAATGAGCAGTTCTTC.

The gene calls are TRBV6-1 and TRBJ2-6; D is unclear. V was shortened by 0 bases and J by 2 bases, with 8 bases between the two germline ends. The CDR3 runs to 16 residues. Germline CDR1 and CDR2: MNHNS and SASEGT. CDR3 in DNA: TGTGCCAGCAGTGAAGCGTTAGGGCCTGGGGCCAACGTCCTGACTTTC. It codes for CASSEALGPGANVLTF.

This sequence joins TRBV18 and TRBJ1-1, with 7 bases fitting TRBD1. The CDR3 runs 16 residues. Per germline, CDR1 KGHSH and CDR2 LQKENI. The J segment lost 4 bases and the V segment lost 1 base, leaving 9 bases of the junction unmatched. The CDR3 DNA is TGTGCCAGCTCACCACGCGAATGGCCAGGGGGCACTGAAGCTTTCTTT. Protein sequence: CASSPREWPGGTEAFF. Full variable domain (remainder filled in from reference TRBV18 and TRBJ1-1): NAGVMQNPRHLVRRRGQEARLRCSPMKGHSHVYWYRQLPEEGLKFMVYLQKENIIDESGMPKERFSAEFPKEGPSILRIQQVVRGDSAAYFCASSPREWPGGTEAFFGQGTRLTVV.

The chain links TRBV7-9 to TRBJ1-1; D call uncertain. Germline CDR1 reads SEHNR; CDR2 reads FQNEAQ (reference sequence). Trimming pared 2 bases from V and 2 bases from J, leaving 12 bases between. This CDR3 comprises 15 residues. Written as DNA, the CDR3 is TGTGCCAGCAGCTTACCAAACACACGAAACACTGAAGCTTTCTTT. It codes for CASSLPNTRNTEAFF.

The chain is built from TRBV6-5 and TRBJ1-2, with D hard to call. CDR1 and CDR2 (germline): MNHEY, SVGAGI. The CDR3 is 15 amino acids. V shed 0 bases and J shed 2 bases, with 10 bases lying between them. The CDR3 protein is CASSYSGSLNYGYTF. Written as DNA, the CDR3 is TGTGCCAGCAGTTACTCAGGGTCCCTAAACTATGGCTACACCTTC.

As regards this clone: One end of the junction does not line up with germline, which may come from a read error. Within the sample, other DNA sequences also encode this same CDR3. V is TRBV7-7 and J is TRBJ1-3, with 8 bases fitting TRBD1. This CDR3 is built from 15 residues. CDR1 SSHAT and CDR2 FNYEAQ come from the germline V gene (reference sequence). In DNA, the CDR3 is TGCGCCAGCAGCTCCGGGACAGGCGGCGCGAACACCATATATTTT. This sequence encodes CASSSGTGGANTIYF.

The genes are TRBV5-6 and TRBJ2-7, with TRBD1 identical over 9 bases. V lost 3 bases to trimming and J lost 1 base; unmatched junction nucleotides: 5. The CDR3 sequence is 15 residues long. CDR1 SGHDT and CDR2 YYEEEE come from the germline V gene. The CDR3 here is CASSWGQGGSYEQYF. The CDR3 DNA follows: TGTGCCAGCAGCTGGGGACAGGGTGGATCCTACGAGCAGTACTTC.

The DNA for the CDR3 is TGTGCCAGCAGCGTAGCTTGTCAGTATAGCAATCAGCCCCAGCATTTT. Protein product: CASSVACQYSNQPQHF. This chain links TRBV9 with TRBJ1-5; no clear D gene. Between the trimmed V and J ends, which lost 0 bases and 0 bases, there was a span of 10 bases. This CDR3 contains 16 residues. Germline V gene sequence: CDR1 SGDLS, CDR2 YYNGEE.

The CDR3 here is CASSLSRGTEAFF. CDR3 nucleotides: TGTGCCAGCAGCTTGAGCAGGGGGACTGAAGCTTTCTTT. The rearrangement uses TRBV5-5 and TRBJ1-1, with 7 bases identical to TRBD1. CDR3 length: 13 residues. Germline CDR1 SGHKS, CDR2 YYEKEE (reference sequence). With 1 base clipped from V and 5 bases from J, the junction kept 2 bases outside the gene matches. The full variable domain, rest sourced from reference TRBV5-5 and TRBJ1-1, is DAGVTQSPTHLIKTRGQQVTLRCSPISGHKSVSWYQQVLGQGPQFIFQYYEKEERGRGNFPDRFSARQFPNYSSELNVNALLLGDSALYLCASSLSRGTEAFFGQGTRLTVV.

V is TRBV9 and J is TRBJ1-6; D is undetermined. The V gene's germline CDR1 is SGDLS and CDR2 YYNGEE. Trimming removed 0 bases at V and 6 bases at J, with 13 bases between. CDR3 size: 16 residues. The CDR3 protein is CASSVGAGEGNSPLHF. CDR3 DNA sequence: TGTGCCAGCAGCGTAGGGGCAGGTGAAGGTAATTCACCCCTCCACTTT.

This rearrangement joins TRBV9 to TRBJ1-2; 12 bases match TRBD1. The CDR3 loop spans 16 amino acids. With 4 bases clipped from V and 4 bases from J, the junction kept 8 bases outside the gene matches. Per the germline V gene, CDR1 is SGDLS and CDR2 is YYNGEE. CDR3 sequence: CASSPRPGQGAYGYTF. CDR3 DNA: TGTGCCAGCAGCCCTCGTCCGGGACAGGGGGCCTATGGCTACACCTTC.

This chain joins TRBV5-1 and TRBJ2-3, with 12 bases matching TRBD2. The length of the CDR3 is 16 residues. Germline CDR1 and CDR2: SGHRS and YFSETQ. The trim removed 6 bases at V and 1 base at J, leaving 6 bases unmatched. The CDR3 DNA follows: TGCGCCAGCACCACTAGCGGGGGGCTACGCACAGATACGCAGTATTTT. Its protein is CASTTSGGLRTDTQYF.

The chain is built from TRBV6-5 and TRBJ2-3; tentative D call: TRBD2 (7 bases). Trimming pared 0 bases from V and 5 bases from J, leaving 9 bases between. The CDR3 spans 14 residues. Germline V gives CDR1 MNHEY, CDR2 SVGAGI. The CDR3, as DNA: TGTGCCAGCAGTTACTCGGGGGGGCGAGATACGCAGTATTTT. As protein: CASSYSGGRDTQYF.

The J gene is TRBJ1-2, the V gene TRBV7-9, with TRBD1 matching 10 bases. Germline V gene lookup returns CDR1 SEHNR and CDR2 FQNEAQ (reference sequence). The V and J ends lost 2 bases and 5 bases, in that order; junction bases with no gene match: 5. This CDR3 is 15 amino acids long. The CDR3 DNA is TGTGCCAGCAGCTTAATGGGGACAGGGGATTATGGCTACACCTTC. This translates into CASSLMGTGDYGYTF.

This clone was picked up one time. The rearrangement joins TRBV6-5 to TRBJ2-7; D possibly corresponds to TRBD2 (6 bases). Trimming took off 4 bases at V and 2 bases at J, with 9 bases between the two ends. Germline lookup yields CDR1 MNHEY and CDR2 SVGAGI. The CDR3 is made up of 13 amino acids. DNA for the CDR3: TGTGCCAGCAGTTCCACGGGGGCCTACGAGCAGTACTTC. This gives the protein CASSSTGAYEQYF.

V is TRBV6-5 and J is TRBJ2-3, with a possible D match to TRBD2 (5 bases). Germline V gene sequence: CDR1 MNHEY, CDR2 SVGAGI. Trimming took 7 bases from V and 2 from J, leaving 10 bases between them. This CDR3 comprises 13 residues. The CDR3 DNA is TGTGCCAGCAAAGGAGGAATCACAGATACGCAGTATTTT. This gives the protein CASKGGITDTQYF.

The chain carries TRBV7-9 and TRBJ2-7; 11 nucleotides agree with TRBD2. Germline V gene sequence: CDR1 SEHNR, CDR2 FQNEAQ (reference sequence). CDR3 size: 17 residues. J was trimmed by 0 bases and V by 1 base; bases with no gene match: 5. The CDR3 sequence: CASSLEGLAADSYEQYF. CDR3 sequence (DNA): TGTGCCAGCAGCTTAGAGGGACTAGCGGCAGACTCCTACGAGCAGTACTTC.

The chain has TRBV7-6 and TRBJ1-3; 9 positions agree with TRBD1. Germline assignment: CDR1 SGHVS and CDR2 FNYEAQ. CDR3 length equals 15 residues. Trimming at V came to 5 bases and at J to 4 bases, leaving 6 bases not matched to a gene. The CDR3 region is CASSRDRGGGNTIYF. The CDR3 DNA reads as TGTGCCAGCAGCCGAGACAGGGGGGGAGGAAACACCATATATTTT.

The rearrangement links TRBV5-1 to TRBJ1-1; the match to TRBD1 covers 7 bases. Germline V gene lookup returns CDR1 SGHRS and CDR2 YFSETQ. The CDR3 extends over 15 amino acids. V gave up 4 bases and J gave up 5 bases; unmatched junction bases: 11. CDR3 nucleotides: TGCGCCAGCAGCGCGGAGACAGGGTTGGGGACTGAAGCTTTCTTT. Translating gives CASSAETGLGTEAFF.

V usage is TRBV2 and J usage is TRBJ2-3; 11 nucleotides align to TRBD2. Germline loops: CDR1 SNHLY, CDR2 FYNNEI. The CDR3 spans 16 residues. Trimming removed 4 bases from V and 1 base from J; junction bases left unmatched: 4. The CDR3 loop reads CASSGGLAARTDTQYF. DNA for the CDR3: TGTGCCAGCAGTGGGGGACTAGCGGCCCGCACAGATACGCAGTATTTT.

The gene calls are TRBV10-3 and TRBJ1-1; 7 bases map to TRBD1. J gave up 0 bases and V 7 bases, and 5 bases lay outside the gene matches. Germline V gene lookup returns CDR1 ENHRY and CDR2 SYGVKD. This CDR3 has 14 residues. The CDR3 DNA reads TGTGCCATCAAATCCCAGGGGGTGAACACTGAAGCTTTCTTT. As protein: CAIKSQGVNTEAFF.

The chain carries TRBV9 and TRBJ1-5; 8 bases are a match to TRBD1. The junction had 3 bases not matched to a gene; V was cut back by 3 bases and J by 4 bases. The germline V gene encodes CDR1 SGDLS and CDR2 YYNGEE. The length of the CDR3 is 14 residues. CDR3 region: CASSATGGNQPQHF. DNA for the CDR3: TGTGCCAGCAGCGCCACAGGGGGGAATCAGCCCCAGCATTTT.

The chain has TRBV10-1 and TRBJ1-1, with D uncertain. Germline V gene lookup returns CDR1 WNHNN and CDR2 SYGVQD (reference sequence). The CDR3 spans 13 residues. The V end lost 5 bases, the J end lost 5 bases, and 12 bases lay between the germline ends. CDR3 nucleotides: TGCGCCAGCAGTCCCCAGATGGGAACTGAAGCTTTCTTT. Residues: CASSPQMGTEAFF.